This T cell receptor beta chain comes out of a study of OX40 agonist ivuxolimab in advanced cancers. Judged by abundance, this clone is medium-sized (0.01 to 0.1%). Produced via immunoSEQ multiplex PCR; TCRdb's table is partial and in-frame only. This sample has roughly 64,000 clones, with more than 80% found just once. Deletions cut 7 bases from V and 3 bases from J, with 7 bases between. CDR3 length: 11 amino acids. Germline CDR1 LNHDA, CDR2 SQIVND (reference sequence). This receptor was obtained from an adult with an advanced solid tumor such as melanoma, head and neck, liver or kidney cancer. The genes are TRBV19 and TRBJ2-7, with D possibly TRBD2 on 6 matching bases. The material was CD4+ or CD8+ T cells sorted from blood, obtained in a trial of the OX40 agonist ivuxolimab. The CDR3 is CASNSGYEQYF. DNA for the CDR3: TGTGCCAGTAATAGCGGCTACGAGCAGTACTTC.